Listed below are T cell receptor beta chains from one sample, sequenced in a study of blood T cell repertoires in COVID-19. Clones were sequenced by immunoSEQ multiplex PCR, and TCRdb holds only the in-frame ones, with some missing. Of 300,000 or so clones in the sample, around 90% were seen once. Sequencing was done on a sample of PBMCs or T cells enriched from blood (not recorded which). Receptors were obtained from a woman younger than 45 who had recovered from COVID-19. The CDR3 runs from the conserved cysteine through the conserved F or W. A D gene is named only where the DNA matches it firmly. The size of a clone is reported for some rows only, either as once, few or many, or as a class for expanded clones.

TRBV29-1	NA	NA	TRBJ1-4	CSVAPGVEEKLFF
TRBV28	NA	NA	TRBJ1-3	CASSPDRLSGNTIYF
TRBV4-1	TRBD1	NA	TRBJ2-7	CASSYRDRVGEQYF
TRBV10-3	TRBD2	NA	TRBJ2-7	CAIRPSGRNNNEQYF
TRBV7-9	TRBD1	NA	TRBJ2-7	CASSDGMGQGAYEQYF
TRBV27	TRBD2	NA	TRBJ2-7	CASSATGLPYEQYF
TRBV28	NA	NA	TRBJ2-7	CASSHGIGYEQYF
TRBV19	NA	NA	TRBJ2-7	CASSGPGRGGYEQYF
TRBV28	NA	NA	TRBJ1-1	CASSLSSGRDGFF
TRBV6-6	NA	NA	TRBJ1-4	CASTEKGEGKLFF
TRBV18	NA	NA	TRBJ1-1	CASSPGFGTGAFF
TRBV28	TRBD1	NA	TRBJ2-7	CASTLTGVYEQYF
TRBV11-3	TRBD2	NA	TRBJ2-2	CASSSRLAGGRNTGELFF
TRBV28	TRBD2	NA	TRBJ2-1	CASSSSGRAENEQFF
TRBV6-1	NA	NA	TRBJ2-7	CASSETFGASYEQYF
TRBV7-6	TRBD2	NA	TRBJ2-1	CASSIRGGGGRNEQFF
TRBV28	TRBD1	NA	TRBJ2-7	CASSFRGQGNEQYF
TRBV10-3	NA	once	TRBJ2-2	CAISEVSPEQSGELFF
TRBV6-1	NA	NA	TRBJ2-3	CASSVSLQRWATDTQYF
TRBV9	NA	NA	TRBJ2-5	CASSIGETQYF
TRBV5-4	NA	NA	TRBJ2-7	CASSYDRDSYEQYF
TRBV13	NA	NA	TRBJ1-1	CASSLRSGSTEAFF
TRBV6-5	TRBD2	NA	TRBJ2-1	CASRKSGGEFF
TRBV5-5	TRBD1	once	TRBJ2-7	CASSLPRDRSYEQYF
TRBV3-1/TRBV3-2	NA	NA	TRBJ2-1	CASSQDVSNYRYEQFF
TRBV5-1	TRBD1	NA	TRBJ2-7	CASGLTGGATYEQYF
TRBV9	NA	NA	TRBJ2-2	CASSAKGRFGELFF
TRBV28	TRBD2	NA	TRBJ2-5	CASSLNYGTSGSWFETQYF
TRBV7-9	NA	NA	TRBJ2-7	CASSLGTREEQYF
TRBV28	TRBD2	NA	TRBJ2-3	CAIARLAGGPGTDTQYF
TRBV12-3/TRBV12-4	NA	NA	TRBJ2-7	CASSSGASYEQYF
TRBV27	NA	NA	TRBJ2-7	CASSLSGDYEQYF
TRBV10-3	NA	NA	TRBJ1-1	CAISESEGEAFF
TRBV29-1	NA	NA	TRBJ2-1	CSVEDTRRWKYEQFF
TRBV6-1	TRBD1	NA	TRBJ1-2	CASSEGVGTAYGYTF
TRBV19	TRBD2	NA	TRBJ2-1	CATGGGSSYNEQFF
TRBV6-2/TRBV6-3	TRBD1	NA	TRBJ1-2	CASSDGRGYGYTF
TRBV7-7	TRBD2	NA	TRBJ2-5	CASSLIPTTTSGRAEGETQYF
TRBV2	NA	NA	TRBJ1-2	CASSQPTGSGGYTF
TRBV3-1/TRBV3-2	TRBD1	NA	TRBJ1-1	CASSPRTGGIAEAFF
TRBV4-2	TRBD2	NA	TRBJ2-1	CASSRPGLAYNEQFF
TRBV5-1	NA	NA	TRBJ1-4	CASSLPGPDEKLFF
TRBV4-2	TRBD2	NA	TRBJ2-1	CASSQKGSGGSHNEQFF
TRBV7-2	NA	NA	TRBJ2-1	CASSLTPRGSVEQFF
TRBV24-1	NA	NA	TRBJ2-5	CATSDPQMGLETQYF
TRBV10-3	NA	NA	TRBJ1-5	CAINRDSNQPQHF
TRBV10-3	NA	NA	TRBJ1-2	CAISARDGYTF